These T cell receptor beta chains were read from a single sample in a study of blood T cell repertoires in COVID-19. The data were produced by immunoSEQ multiplex PCR, yet TCRdb's version contains in-frame clones alone and is incomplete. The sample has some 250,000 clones; approximately 82% are singletons. The specimen was peripheral blood. The receptors originated from a man between 35 and 55 years old with active or convalescent COVID-19. CDR3s include the opening cysteine and the closing phenylalanine or tryptophan. A D gene is named only where the DNA matches it firmly. Some rows have no size entry. The others give once, few or many, or a class for an expanded clone.

clone_size: .; j_call: TRBJ2-1; cdr3_length: 15; d_call: .; v_call: TRBV9; cdr3_nt: TGTGCCAGCAGCGTAAGCGGAGAGCCCTACAATGAGCAGTTCTTC; cdr3_aa: CASSVSGEPYNEQFF
clone_size: .; j_call: TRBJ2-3; cdr3_length: 15; d_call: TRBD2; v_call: TRBV5-1; cdr3_nt: TGCGCCAGCAGCTTGGCTAGCGGGAGGACAGATACGCAGTATTTT; cdr3_aa: CASSLASGRTDTQYF
clone_size: .; j_call: TRBJ1-1; cdr3_length: 13; d_call: TRBD1; v_call: TRBV10-3; cdr3_nt: TGTGCCGCCCGGGGACAGCCGAACACTGAAGCTTTCTTT; cdr3_aa: CAARGQPNTEAFF
clone_size: .; j_call: TRBJ1-2; cdr3_length: 15; d_call: .; v_call: TRBV23-1; cdr3_nt: TGCGCCAGCCGCACTCGGGTCTCGGGGGAGGATGGCTACACCTTC; cdr3_aa: CASRTRVSGEDGYTF
clone_size: .; j_call: TRBJ1-3; cdr3_length: 15; d_call: TRBD1; v_call: TRBV7-9; cdr3_nt: TGTGCCAGCAGCCCGCAGACAGGGCCCGGAAACACCATATATTTT; cdr3_aa: CASSPQTGPGNTIYF
clone_size: once; j_call: TRBJ2-1; cdr3_length: 17; d_call: TRBD1; v_call: TRBV24-1; cdr3_nt: TGTGCCACCAGTTACCGGGACAGGGGATCCCCCTACAATGAGCAGTTCTTC; cdr3_aa: CATSYRDRGSPYNEQFF
clone_size: .; j_call: TRBJ2-7; cdr3_length: 18; d_call: TRBD2; v_call: TRBV4-1; cdr3_nt: TGCGCCAGCAGCCTGACCTCCCCTAGCGGGGGCTCTACCTACGAGCAGTACTTC; cdr3_aa: CASSLTSPSGGSTYEQYF
clone_size: .; j_call: TRBJ1-6; cdr3_length: 14; d_call: .; v_call: TRBV9; cdr3_nt: TGTGCCAGCAGCGCTGGGGAGGAGAATTCACCCCTCCACTTT; cdr3_aa: CASSAGEENSPLHF
clone_size: .; j_call: TRBJ1-6; cdr3_length: 17; d_call: .; v_call: TRBV4-1; cdr3_nt: TGCGCCAGCAGCCAAGGTCCGGGAGGGATGATGGATTCACCCCTCCACTTT; cdr3_aa: CASSQGPGGMMDSPLHF
clone_size: .; j_call: TRBJ1-2; cdr3_length: 13; d_call: TRBD1; v_call: TRBV7-9; cdr3_nt: TGTGCCAGCAGTACCGACAGGGACTATGGCTACACCTTC; cdr3_aa: CASSTDRDYGYTF
clone_size: .; j_call: TRBJ2-5; cdr3_length: 15; d_call: .; v_call: TRBV15; cdr3_nt: TGTGCCACCCTAGAGATGGACACCGCGGTCGAGACCCAGTACTTC; cdr3_aa: CATLEMDTAVETQYF
clone_size: .; j_call: TRBJ2-6; cdr3_length: 11; d_call: .; v_call: TRBV11-3; cdr3_nt: TGTGCCAGCAGCTCGACAGGACCCCTGACTTTC; cdr3_aa: CASSSTGPLTF
clone_size: once; j_call: TRBJ2-7; cdr3_length: 13; d_call: TRBD1; v_call: TRBV24-1; cdr3_nt: TGTGCCACCAGTGACCCTACAGGGGGCGAGCAGTACTTC; cdr3_aa: CATSDPTGGEQYF
clone_size: .; j_call: TRBJ2-1; cdr3_length: 11; d_call: .; v_call: TRBV25-1; cdr3_nt: TGTGCCAGCACGGGGTACAATGAGCAGTTCTTC; cdr3_aa: CASTGYNEQFF
clone_size: few; j_call: TRBJ1-2; cdr3_length: 14; d_call: .; v_call: TRBV4-2; cdr3_nt: TGTGCCAGCAGCCATCTCAGACAGGACTATGGCTACACCTTC; cdr3_aa: CASSHLRQDYGYTF
clone_size: .; j_call: TRBJ2-2; cdr3_length: 15; d_call: .; v_call: TRBV4-2; cdr3_nt: TGTGCCAGCAGCCCGCGAATCGCGAACACCGGGGAGCTGTTTTTT; cdr3_aa: CASSPRIANTGELFF
clone_size: .; j_call: TRBJ1-5; cdr3_length: 17; d_call: .; v_call: TRBV9; cdr3_nt: TGTGCCAGCAGCCCGGGTGAGGGCCTTTATAGCAATCAGCCCCAGCATTTT; cdr3_aa: CASSPGEGLYSNQPQHF
clone_size: .; j_call: TRBJ2-5; cdr3_length: 14; d_call: .; v_call: TRBV24-1; cdr3_nt: TGTGCCACCAGCCCGGGTAAGGTGCAAGAGACCCAGTACTTC; cdr3_aa: CATSPGKVQETQYF
clone_size: .; j_call: TRBJ2-5; cdr3_length: 14; d_call: TRBD1; v_call: TRBV28; cdr3_nt: TGTGCCAGCAGTTTCGGGACAGGGGTGGAGACCCAGTACTTC; cdr3_aa: CASSFGTGVETQYF
clone_size: .; j_call: TRBJ2-5; cdr3_length: 17; d_call: TRBD2; v_call: TRBV6-1; cdr3_nt: TGTGCCAGCAGTGCCAAGACTAGCGGGGGATTCAGAGAGACCCAGTACTTC; cdr3_aa: CASSAKTSGGFRETQYF
clone_size: .; j_call: TRBJ1-3; cdr3_length: 14; d_call: .; v_call: TRBV6-6; cdr3_nt: TGTGCCAGCAGCGCGGGGAGCTCTGGAAACACCATATATTTT; cdr3_aa: CASSAGSSGNTIYF
clone_size: .; j_call: TRBJ2-7; cdr3_length: 16; d_call: TRBD1; v_call: TRBV10-3; cdr3_nt: TGTGCCATCAGTGGGGCCCATGGGACAGGTCGTTACGAGCAGTACTTC; cdr3_aa: CAISGAHGTGRYEQYF
clone_size: .; j_call: TRBJ2-3; cdr3_length: 15; d_call: TRBD2; v_call: TRBV10-3; cdr3_nt: TGTGCCATCATGGGGCGAGCGGGGGTGAAAGATACGCAGTATTTT; cdr3_aa: CAIMGRAGVKDTQYF
clone_size: few; j_call: TRBJ2-7; cdr3_length: 16; d_call: TRBD2; v_call: TRBV12-5; cdr3_nt: TGTGCTAGTGGCGTCAGACTGAGCGGGAGCTCCTACGAGCAGTACTTC; cdr3_aa: CASGVRLSGSSYEQYF
clone_size: .; j_call: TRBJ1-1; cdr3_length: 14; d_call: .; v_call: TRBV7-2; cdr3_nt: TGTGCCAGCAGCTTAGAGGCGGTGAACACTGAAGCTTTCTTT; cdr3_aa: CASSLEAVNTEAFF
clone_size: .; j_call: TRBJ2-7; cdr3_length: 15; d_call: TRBD2; v_call: TRBV10-3; cdr3_nt: TGTGCCAGTAGCGGGGGGGCACAAAACAACTACGAGCAGTACTTC; cdr3_aa: CASSGGAQNNYEQYF
clone_size: .; j_call: TRBJ2-5; cdr3_length: 16; d_call: TRBD1; v_call: TRBV11-2; cdr3_nt: TGTGCCAGCAGCTTGACCCCAGACAGGGCGGAAGAGACCCAGTACTTC; cdr3_aa: CASSLTPDRAEETQYF
clone_size: .; j_call: TRBJ2-2; cdr3_length: 15; d_call: .; v_call: TRBV6-2/TRBV6-3; cdr3_nt: TGTGCCAGCAGTTACCCCAGGGGGGCCGGCGGGGAGCTGTTTTTT; cdr3_aa: CASSYPRGAGGELFF
clone_size: .; j_call: TRBJ1-5; cdr3_length: 12; d_call: .; v_call: TRBV30; cdr3_nt: TGTGCCTCCGGGACTGGGAATCAGCCCCAGCATTTT; cdr3_aa: CASGTGNQPQHF
clone_size: .; j_call: TRBJ1-6; cdr3_length: 13; d_call: .; v_call: TRBV11-3; cdr3_nt: TGTGCCAGCCGGGTAGGGGCAGGATCACCCCTCCACTTT; cdr3_aa: CASRVGAGSPLHF
clone_size: .; j_call: TRBJ1-1; cdr3_length: 12; d_call: .; v_call: TRBV6-6; cdr3_nt: TGTGCCAGCAGTCAAACGATCAGTGAAGCTTTCTTT; cdr3_aa: CASSQTISEAFF
clone_size: .; j_call: TRBJ2-7; cdr3_length: 18; d_call: .; v_call: TRBV28; cdr3_nt: TGTGCCAGCAGTGGGGGCTGGGTCCAAGATCTATCTGGCTACGAGCAGTACTTC; cdr3_aa: CASSGGWVQDLSGYEQYF
clone_size: .; j_call: TRBJ1-1; cdr3_length: 16; d_call: .; v_call: TRBV5-1; cdr3_nt: TGCGCCAGCAGCCCAGGGACTTTTGGGGGGAACACTGAAGCTTTCTTT; cdr3_aa: CASSPGTFGGNTEAFF
clone_size: .; j_call: TRBJ2-5; cdr3_length: 13; d_call: .; v_call: TRBV6-1; cdr3_nt: TGTGCCAGCAGTGAGCGGCCCGCCTGGACCCAGTACTTC; cdr3_aa: CASSERPAWTQYF
clone_size: .; j_call: TRBJ1-2; cdr3_length: 14; d_call: TRBD1; v_call: TRBV27; cdr3_nt: TGTGCCAGCAGTCCCGGGACAGGGAACTATGGCTACACCTTC; cdr3_aa: CASSPGTGNYGYTF
clone_size: .; j_call: TRBJ1-1; cdr3_length: 13; d_call: .; v_call: TRBV7-2; cdr3_nt: TGTGCCAGCAGCTTACCGCCCAGGGCTTCGGCTTTCTTT; cdr3_aa: CASSLPPRASAFF
clone_size: .; j_call: TRBJ1-1; cdr3_length: 15; d_call: .; v_call: TRBV5-5; cdr3_nt: TGTGCCAGCAGCTTGGCCCTGCGGGTGAACACTGAAGCTTTCTTT; cdr3_aa: CASSLALRVNTEAFF
clone_size: .; j_call: TRBJ1-2; cdr3_length: 15; d_call: TRBD1; v_call: TRBV19; cdr3_nt: TGTGCCAGTAGTATAAGTGTTGGACAGGGTTTAGGCTACACCTTC; cdr3_aa: CASSISVGQGLGYTF
clone_size: .; j_call: TRBJ1-5; cdr3_length: 13; d_call: .; v_call: TRBV29-1; cdr3_nt: TGCAGCGTTGAACTGGGGCAGGATCAGCCCCAGCATTTT; cdr3_aa: CSVELGQDQPQHF
clone_size: .; j_call: TRBJ2-1; cdr3_length: 14; d_call: .; v_call: TRBV24-1; cdr3_nt: TGTGCCACCAGTGATGCGTCCGGGTACAATGAGCAGTTCTTC; cdr3_aa: CATSDASGYNEQFF